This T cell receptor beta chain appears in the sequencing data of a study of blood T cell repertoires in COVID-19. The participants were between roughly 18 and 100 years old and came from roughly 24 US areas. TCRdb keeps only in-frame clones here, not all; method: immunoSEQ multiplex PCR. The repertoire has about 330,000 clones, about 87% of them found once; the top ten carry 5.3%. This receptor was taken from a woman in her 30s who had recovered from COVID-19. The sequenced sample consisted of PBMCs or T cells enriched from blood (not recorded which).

CDR3 protein: CAIGADSSETQYF. The CDR3 nucleotides read TGTGCCATCGGGGCGGATAGCTCGGAGACCCAGTACTTC. This chain joins TRBV10-3 and TRBJ2-5, with D perhaps matching TRBD1 (5 bases). Germline CDR1 ENHRY, CDR2 SYGVKD. This CDR3 has 13 amino acids. The V and J ends lost 8 bases and 5 bases respectively, with 15 bases between them.